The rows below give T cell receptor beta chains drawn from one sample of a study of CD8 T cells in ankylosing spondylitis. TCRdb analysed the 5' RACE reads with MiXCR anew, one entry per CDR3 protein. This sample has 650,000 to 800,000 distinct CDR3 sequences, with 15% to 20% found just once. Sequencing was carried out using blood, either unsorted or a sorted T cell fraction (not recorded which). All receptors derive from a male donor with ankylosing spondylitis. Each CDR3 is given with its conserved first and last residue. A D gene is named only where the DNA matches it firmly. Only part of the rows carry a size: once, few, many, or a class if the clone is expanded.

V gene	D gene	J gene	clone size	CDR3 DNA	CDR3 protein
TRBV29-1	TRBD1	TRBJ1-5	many	TGCAGCGTACTGACAGGGAGGAATCAGCCCCAGCATTTT	CSVLTGRNQPQHF
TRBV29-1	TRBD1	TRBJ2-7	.	TGCAGCGTCGTTCTGTTACAGGGGTACGAGCAGTACTTC	CSVVLLQGYEQYF
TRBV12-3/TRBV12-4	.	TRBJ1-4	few	TGTGCCAGCAGTTTTTCGGCCAGAACTAATGAAAAACTGTTTTTT	CASSFSARTNEKLFF
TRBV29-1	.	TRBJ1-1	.	TGCAGCGTCTGGACCCAACCGACAAACACTGAAGCTTTCTTT	CSVWTQPTNTEAFF
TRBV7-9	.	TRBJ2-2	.	TGTGCCAGCAGCTTAGATGCGGCCGGGGAGCTGTTTTTT	CASSLDAAGELFF
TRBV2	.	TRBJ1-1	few	TGTGCCAGCAGTGTTGCACTATTGAACACTGAAGCTTTCTTT	CASSVALLNTEAFF
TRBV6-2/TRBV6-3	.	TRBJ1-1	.	TGTGCCAGCACGATCGAGGTGAACACTGAAGCTTTCTTT	CASTIEVNTEAFF
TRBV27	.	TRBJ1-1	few	TGTGCCAGCAGCAGGGTGGAGAACACTGAAGCTTTCTTT	CASSRVENTEAFF
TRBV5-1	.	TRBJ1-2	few	TGCGCCAGCAGCTTGGAGTCAGGTGGCTATGGCTACACCTTC	CASSLESGGYGYTF
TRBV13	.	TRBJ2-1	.	TGTGCCAGCAGCCTTCTGGCGGAACCCTACAATGAGCAGTTCTTC	CASSLLAEPYNEQFF
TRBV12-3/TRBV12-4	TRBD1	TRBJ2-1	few	TGTGCCAGCAGTTACGGACAGGGGGTGGACAATGAGCAGTTCTTC	CASSYGQGVDNEQFF
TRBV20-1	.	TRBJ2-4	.	TGCAGTGCCGAGGGGTGGGTCAAAAACATTCAGTACTTC	CSAEGWVKNIQYF
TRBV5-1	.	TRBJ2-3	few	TGCGCCAGCAGCTCAACACCCGCTAGCACAGATACGCAGTATTTT	CASSSTPASTDTQYF
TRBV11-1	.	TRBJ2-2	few	TGTGCCAGCAGCTTAGACGGGCAGGACACCGGGGAGCTGTTTTTT	CASSLDGQDTGELFF
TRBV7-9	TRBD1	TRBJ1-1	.	TGTGCCAGCACGAAACAGGGGGCGAACACTGAAGCTTTCTTT	CASTKQGANTEAFF
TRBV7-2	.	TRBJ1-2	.	TGTGCCAGCAGCTTAGTTGGGACCCCTAACTATGGCTACACCTTC	CASSLVGTPNYGYTF
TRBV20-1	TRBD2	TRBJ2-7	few	TGCAGTGCTATCCCACCGACTAGCCAGTACGAGCAGTACTTC	CSAIPPTSQYEQYF
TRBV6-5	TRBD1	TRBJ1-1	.	TGTGCCAGCAGTTACCCGGGACAGGGGGTCGATAAAGCTTTCTTT	CASSYPGQGVDKAFF
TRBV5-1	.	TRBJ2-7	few	TGCGCCAGCAGCCAAGAGGGGGAGCAGTACTTC	CASSQEGEQYF
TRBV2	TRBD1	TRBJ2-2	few	TGTGCCAGCATCGGGGACAGGGTATCCACCGGGGAGCTGTTTTTT	CASIGDRVSTGELFF
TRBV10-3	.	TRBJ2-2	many	TGTGCCATCAGTGAGACGGGACAAGGAGGGGAGCTGTTTTTT	CAISETGQGGELFF
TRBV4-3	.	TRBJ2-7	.	TGCGCCAGCAGCCAGCAGCTCTCCTACGAGCAGTACTTC	CASSQQLSYEQYF
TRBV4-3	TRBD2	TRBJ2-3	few	TGCGCCAGCAGCCAAGATCATTACGGGAGGGCCCTCACAGATACGCAGTATTTT	CASSQDHYGRALTDTQYF
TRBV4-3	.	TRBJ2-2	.	TGCGCCAGCAGCCAAAATTCAGGGTGGGGCACCGGGGAGCTGTTTTTT	CASSQNSGWGTGELFF
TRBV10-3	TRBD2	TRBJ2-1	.	TGTGCCATCAGTGAGGGACTAGCGGGGAACAATGAGCAGTTCTTC	CAISEGLAGNNEQFF
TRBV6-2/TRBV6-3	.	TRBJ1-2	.	TGTGCCAGCAGTTACTACGTGCTCTATGGCTACACCTTC	CASSYYVLYGYTF
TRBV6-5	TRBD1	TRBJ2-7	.	TGTGCCAGCAGTTCCCAATCTAACAGGGGGCGTTCCTACGAGCAGTACTTC	CASSSQSNRGRSYEQYF
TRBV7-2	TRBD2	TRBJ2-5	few	TGTGCCAGCAGCATAACGGGACTAGGGAAAGAGACCCAGTACTTC	CASSITGLGKETQYF
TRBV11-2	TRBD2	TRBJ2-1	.	TGTGCCAGCAGCCGGGTTAGCGGGAGCTCCTACAATGAGCAGTTCTTC	CASSRVSGSSYNEQFF
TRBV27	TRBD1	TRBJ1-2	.	TGTGCCAGCTCAAAGGGGGCCGCTAACTATGGCTACACCTTC	CASSKGAANYGYTF
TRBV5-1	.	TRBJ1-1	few	TGCGCCAGCAGCTTGGACCTGACAGGTGGAGGGACTGAAGCTTTCTTT	CASSLDLTGGGTEAFF
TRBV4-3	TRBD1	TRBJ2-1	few	TGCGCCAGCAGCCGTGTGGGGTCAGGGGGTAATGAGCAGTTCTTC	CASSRVGSGGNEQFF